The sequence of this T cell receptor beta chain was determined in a study of metastatic and nonmetastatic thyroid tumors. Study-wide context: Repertoire comparison spanned blood and tumor or nodule tissue of malignant and benign thyroid patients.

Nobody among the patients had been given any treatment before thyroid surgery. The trim removed 3 bases at V and 8 bases at J, leaving 3 bases unmatched. CDR3 length equals 13 residues. Germline V gene lookup returns CDR1 MDHEN and CDR2 SYDVKM. How the authors handled the data: The study took CDR3 differences across clinicopathological groups and made a distant-metastasis classifier for papillary thyroid cancer from them. TCRdb reprocessed the PCR reads using MiXCR. The V and J calls follow TCRdb's processing rather than the paper's. The sample has more than 20,000 clones, about a fifth seen once. The source of this sequence is a female donor with papillary thyroid cancer or a benign thyroid nodule (not recorded which). Some clones in this sample may be carry-over from other donors' samples. Source material: blood. The V and J genes are TRBV28 and TRBJ1-2, with TRBD1 matching over 10 bases. CDR3: CASSFGQGVGYTF. The CDR3 DNA is TGTGCCAGCAGTTTCGGACAGGGGGTCGGCTACACCTTC.